Detailed here is one T cell receptor (beta chain). This specimen comes from a study of blood T cell repertoires in COVID-19. This CDR3 has 16 amino acids. V shed 9 bases, J shed 5 bases, and the junction held 17 bases outside the gene matches. Germline V gene data show CDR1 as ENHRY and CDR2 as SYGVKD. Repertoires were generated with immunoSEQ multiplex PCR, while TCRdb's copy carries only in-frame clones and drops some. The sample lists 250,000 to 350,000 clones; over 85% were seen once. This sequence was found in a woman in her 50s who had been exposed to COVID-19. The sample taken for sequencing was PBMCs or T cells enriched from blood (not recorded which). J is TRBJ1-2 and V is TRBV10-3, with 8 bases identical to TRBD1. The CDR3 loop is CAIFGADRGGGYGYTF. The CDR3 DNA is TGTGCCATTTTCGGTGCCGACAGGGGAGGTGGGTATGGCTACACCTTC.